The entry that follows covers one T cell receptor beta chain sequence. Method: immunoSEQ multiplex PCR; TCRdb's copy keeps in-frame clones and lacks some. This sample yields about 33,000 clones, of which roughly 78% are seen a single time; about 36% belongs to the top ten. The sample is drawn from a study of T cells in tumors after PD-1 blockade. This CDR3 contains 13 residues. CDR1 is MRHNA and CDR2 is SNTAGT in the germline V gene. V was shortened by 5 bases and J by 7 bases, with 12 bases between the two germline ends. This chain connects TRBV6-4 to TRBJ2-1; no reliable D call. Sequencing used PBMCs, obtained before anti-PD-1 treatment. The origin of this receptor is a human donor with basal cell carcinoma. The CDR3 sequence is CASSPELLNEQFF. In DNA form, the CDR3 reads TGTGCCAGCAGTCCTGAATTGCTTAATGAGCAGTTCTTC.